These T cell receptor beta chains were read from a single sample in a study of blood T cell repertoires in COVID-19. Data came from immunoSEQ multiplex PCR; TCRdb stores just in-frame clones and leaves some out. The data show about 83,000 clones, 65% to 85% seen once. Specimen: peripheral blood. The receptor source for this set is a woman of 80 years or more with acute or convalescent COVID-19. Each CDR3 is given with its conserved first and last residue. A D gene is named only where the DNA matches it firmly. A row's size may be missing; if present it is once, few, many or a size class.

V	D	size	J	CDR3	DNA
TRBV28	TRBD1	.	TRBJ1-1	CASSEQDRVNTEAFF	TGTGCCAGCAGCGAACAAGACAGGGTGAACACTGAAGCTTTCTTT
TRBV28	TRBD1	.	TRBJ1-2	CAIQTGYNYGYTF	TGTGCCATCCAGACAGGGTATAACTATGGCTACACCTTC
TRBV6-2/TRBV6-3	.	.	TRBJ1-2	CASSLQDPRRGGYTF	TGTGCCAGCAGCCTACAGGACCCCCGGAGGGGTGGCTACACCTTC
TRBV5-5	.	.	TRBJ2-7	CASSLGWVRGYEQYF	TGTGCCAGCAGCTTGGGGTGGGTGCGGGGCTACGAGCAGTACTTC
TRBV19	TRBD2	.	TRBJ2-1	CASSIGWRGSSYNEQFF	TGTGCCAGTAGTATCGGTTGGCGGGGGAGCTCCTACAATGAGCAGTTCTTC
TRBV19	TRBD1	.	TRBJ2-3	CASAPIDRVTDTQYF	TGTGCCAGTGCCCCCATCGACAGGGTCACAGATACGCAGTATTTT
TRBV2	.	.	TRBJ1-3	CASIQNSGNTIYF	TGTGCCAGCATCCAGAACTCTGGAAACACCATATATTTT
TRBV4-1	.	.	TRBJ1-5	CASSPGGGPNQPQHF	TGCGCCAGCAGCCCAGGCGGGGGGCCGAATCAGCCCCAGCATTTT
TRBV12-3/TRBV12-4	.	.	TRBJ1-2	CASSFSGSYGYTF	TGTGCCAGCAGTTTTTCGGGGTCCTATGGCTACACCTTC
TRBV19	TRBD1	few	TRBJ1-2	CASRTGSINYGYTF	TGTGCCAGTAGGACAGGGTCAATTAACTATGGCTACACCTTC
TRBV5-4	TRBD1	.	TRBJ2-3	CASSSTGSVRTDTQYF	TGTGCCAGCAGCTCGACAGGGAGTGTTAGAACAGATACGCAGTATTTT
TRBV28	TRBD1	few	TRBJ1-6	CASSDRTGDNSPLHF	TGTGCCAGCAGCGACCGGACAGGGGATAATTCACCCCTCCACTTT
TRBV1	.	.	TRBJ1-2	CTSSQVRGPGGAAGGYTF	TGCACCAGCAGCCAAGTGCGGGGCCCCGGGGGGGCCGCGGGAGGCTACACCTTC
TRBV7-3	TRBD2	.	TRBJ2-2	CASSLTLAGAGTGELFF	TGTGCCAGCAGCTTAACCTTAGCGGGGGCGGGGACCGGGGAGCTGTTTTTT
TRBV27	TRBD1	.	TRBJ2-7	CASSLRTGTSYEQYF	TGTGCCAGCAGTTTACGGACAGGGACATCCTACGAGCAGTACTTC
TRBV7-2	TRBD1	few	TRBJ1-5	CASSSAGRQGQPQHF	TGTGCCAGCAGCTCCGCAGGACGACAGGGTCAGCCCCAGCATTTT
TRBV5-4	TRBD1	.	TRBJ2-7	CASSWGQGENGEQYF	TGTGCCAGCAGCTGGGGACAGGGGGAAAATGGAGAGCAGTACTTC
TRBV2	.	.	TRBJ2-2	CASSGGTVTGELFF	TGTGCCAGCAGTGGTGGGACTGTCACCGGGGAGCTGTTTTTT
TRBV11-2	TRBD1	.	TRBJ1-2	CASSRERGQGDGYTF	TGTGCCAGCAGCCGAGAACGGGGACAGGGCGATGGCTACACCTTC
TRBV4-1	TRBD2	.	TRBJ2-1	CASSQKAAASGGAYEQFF	TGCGCCAGCAGCCAGAAGGCGGCTGCTAGCGGGGGGGCATATGAGCAGTTCTTC
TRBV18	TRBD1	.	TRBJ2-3	CASSPRQGALPGTDTQYF	TGTGCCAGCTCACCACGACAGGGGGCGCTTCCAGGCACAGATACGCAGTATTTT
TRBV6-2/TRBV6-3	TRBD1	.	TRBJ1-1	CASSYSGQGRHFEAFF	TGTGCCAGCAGTTACTCAGGACAGGGTCGGCACTTTGAAGCTTTCTTT
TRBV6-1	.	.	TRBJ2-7	CASSEISSREQYF	TGTGCCAGCAGTGAAATTAGTTCGAGGGAGCAGTACTTC
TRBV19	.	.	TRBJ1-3	CASSILRQLGSGNTIYF	TGTGCCAGTAGTATATTGCGGCAACTAGGGTCCGGAAACACCATATATTTT
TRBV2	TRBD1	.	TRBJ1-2	CASSARQGAYGYTF	TGTGCCAGCAGTGCGAGACAGGGCGCCTATGGCTACACCTTC
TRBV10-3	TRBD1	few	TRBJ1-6	CAISSTGPNSPLHF	TGTGCCATCAGCTCGACAGGGCCTAATTCACCCCTCCACTTT
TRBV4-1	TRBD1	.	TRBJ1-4	CASRDSGQAHEKLFF	TGCGCCAGCAGGGATTCGGGACAGGCACACGAAAAACTGTTTTTT
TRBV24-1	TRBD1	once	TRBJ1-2	CATSRDRGRGYTF	TGTGCCACCAGTCGGGACAGGGGTCGCGGCTACACCTTC
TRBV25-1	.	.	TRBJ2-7	CASSAGGLGEQYF	TGTGCCAGCAGTGCCGGGGGGCTGGGCGAGCAGTACTTC
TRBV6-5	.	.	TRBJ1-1	CASSTGLGTEAFF	TGTGCCAGCAGTACAGGGTTAGGTACTGAAGCTTTCTTT
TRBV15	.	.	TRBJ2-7	CATSRDGGSYEQYF	TGTGCCACCAGCAGAGATGGGGGGTCCTACGAGCAGTACTTC
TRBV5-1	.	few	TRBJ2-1	CASSLVDGAEQFF	TGCGCCAGCAGCTTGGTCGATGGAGCGGAGCAGTTCTTC
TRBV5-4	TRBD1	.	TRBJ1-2	CASSSGGNVYGYTF	TGTGCCAGCAGCTCAGGGGGAAATGTCTATGGCTACACCTTC
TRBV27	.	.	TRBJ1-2	CASSQRQSTTYGYTF	TGTGCCAGCAGTCAAAGACAGTCCACTACCTATGGCTACACCTTC
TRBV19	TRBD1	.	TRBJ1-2	CASEDRDDYGYTF	TGTGCCAGCGAGGACAGGGATGACTATGGCTACACCTTC
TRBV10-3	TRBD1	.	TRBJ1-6	CAISPRTGGSNSPLHF	TGTGCCATCAGTCCTCGAACAGGGGGGAGTAATTCACCCCTCCACTTT
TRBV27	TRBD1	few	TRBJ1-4	CASRSGTGFSEKLFF	TGTGCCAGCAGGTCTGGGACAGGGTTTAGTGAAAAACTGTTTTTT
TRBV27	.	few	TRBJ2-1	CASSPAYSYNEQFF	TGTGCCAGCAGTCCCGCCTACTCCTACAATGAGCAGTTCTTC
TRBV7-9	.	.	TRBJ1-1	CASSFSGADTEAFF	TGTGCCAGCAGCTTTTCAGGGGCGGACACTGAAGCTTTCTTT
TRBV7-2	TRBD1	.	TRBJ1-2	CASSLDRGNYGYTF	TGTGCCAGCAGCTTGGACAGGGGGAACTATGGCTACACCTTC
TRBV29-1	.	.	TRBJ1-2	CSVESTGSYGYTF	TGCAGCGTTGAATCTACAGGGTCCTATGGCTACACCTTC